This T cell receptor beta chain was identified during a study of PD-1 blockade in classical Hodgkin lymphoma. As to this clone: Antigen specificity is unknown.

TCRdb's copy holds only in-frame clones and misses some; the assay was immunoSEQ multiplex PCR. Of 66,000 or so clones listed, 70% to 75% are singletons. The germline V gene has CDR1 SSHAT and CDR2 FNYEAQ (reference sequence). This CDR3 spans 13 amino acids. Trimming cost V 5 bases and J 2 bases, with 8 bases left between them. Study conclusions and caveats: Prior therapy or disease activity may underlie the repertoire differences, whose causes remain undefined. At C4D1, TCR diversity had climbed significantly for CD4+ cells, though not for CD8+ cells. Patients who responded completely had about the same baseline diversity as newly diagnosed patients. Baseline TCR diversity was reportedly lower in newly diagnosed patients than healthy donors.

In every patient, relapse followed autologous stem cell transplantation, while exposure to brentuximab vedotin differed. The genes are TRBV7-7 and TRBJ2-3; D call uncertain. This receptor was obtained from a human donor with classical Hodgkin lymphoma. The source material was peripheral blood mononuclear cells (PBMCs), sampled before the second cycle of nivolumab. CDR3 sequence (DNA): TGTGCCAGCAGCCTGGACCTCACAGATACGCAGTATTTT. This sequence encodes CASSLDLTDTQYF.